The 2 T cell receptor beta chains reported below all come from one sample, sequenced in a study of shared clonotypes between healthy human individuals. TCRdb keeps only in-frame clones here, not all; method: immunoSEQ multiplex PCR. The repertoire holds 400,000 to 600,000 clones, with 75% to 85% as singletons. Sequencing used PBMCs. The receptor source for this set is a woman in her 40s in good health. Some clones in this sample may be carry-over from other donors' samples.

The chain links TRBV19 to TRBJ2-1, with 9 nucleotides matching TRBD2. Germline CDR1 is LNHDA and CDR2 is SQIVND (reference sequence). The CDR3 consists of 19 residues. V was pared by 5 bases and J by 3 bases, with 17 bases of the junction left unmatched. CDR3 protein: CASSARSGGGWGLYNEQFF. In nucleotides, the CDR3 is TGTGCCAGTAGTGCGCGTAGCGGGGGTGGGTGGGGGCTCTACAATGAGCAGTTCTTC.

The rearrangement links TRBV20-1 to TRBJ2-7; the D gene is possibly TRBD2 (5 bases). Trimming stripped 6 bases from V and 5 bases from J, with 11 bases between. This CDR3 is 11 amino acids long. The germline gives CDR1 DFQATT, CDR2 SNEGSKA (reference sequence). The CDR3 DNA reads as TGCAGTGCCCCCGACTACCACGAGCAGTACTTC. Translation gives CSAPDYHEQYF.